The sequence of this T cell receptor (beta chain) was determined in a study of regulatory T cells in long-lasting Graves disease. The wider study: A definition of persistent Graves' disease required over 5 years of antithyroid drugs plus positive TSH receptor antibodies. The study, taken as a whole, reports: Persistent Graves' cases showed lower TCR diversity than newly diagnosed cases. Those with persistent disease had in common more public clonotypes (around 2,500) than new patients (roughly 930).

The CDR3 is 12 residues long. V lost 4 bases and J 6 bases, leaving 9 bases between the germline ends. Per the germline V gene, CDR1 is MDHEN and CDR2 is SYDVKM. This clonotype came up many times. What it recognizes is unknown. Stated time point: persistent/refractory GD, antithyroid drugs over 5 years with positive TRAb. Extracted PBMC RNA gave rise to the TCR library. Arm-PCR of CDR3 regions and iRepertoire HTBI primers were used to build TCR beta libraries. Per the original methods: Overall, samples carried approximately 56 TRBV and 14 TRBJ segments. TCRdb used MiXCR to reprocess the multiplex PCR reads, holding one entry per CDR3 protein. TCRdb assigned the V and J calls; the authors' analysis was not used. The sample holds hundreds of thousands of distinct CDR3 sequences, around 20% seen once.

The rearrangement joins TRBV28 to TRBJ1-1; maybe TRBD1 (5 bases). The specimen comprised peripheral blood mononuclear cells (PBMCs), sampled when the disease was refractory, from a patient treated with antithyroid drugs. This sequence originates from a female donor with Graves disease. The CDR3 reads CASSSPGPEAFF. In DNA, the CDR3 is TGTGCCAGCAGTTCACCGGGACCTGAAGCTTTCTTT.